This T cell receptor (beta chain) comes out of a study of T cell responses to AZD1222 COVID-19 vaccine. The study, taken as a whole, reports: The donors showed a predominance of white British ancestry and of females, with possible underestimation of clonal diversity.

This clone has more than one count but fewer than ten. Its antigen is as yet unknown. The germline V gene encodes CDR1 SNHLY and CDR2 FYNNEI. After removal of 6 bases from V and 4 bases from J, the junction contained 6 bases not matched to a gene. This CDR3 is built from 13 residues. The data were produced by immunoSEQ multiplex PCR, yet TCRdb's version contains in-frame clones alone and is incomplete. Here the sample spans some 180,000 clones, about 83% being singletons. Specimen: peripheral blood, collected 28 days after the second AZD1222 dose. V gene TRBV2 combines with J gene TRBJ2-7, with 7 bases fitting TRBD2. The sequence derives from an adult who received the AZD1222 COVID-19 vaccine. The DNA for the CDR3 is TGTGCCAGCAGGAACGACGGGGGGTACGAGCAGTACTTC. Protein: CASRNDGGYEQYF.